This T cell receptor (beta chain) was recorded in a study of blood T cell repertoires in COVID-19. The overall study: Italy, Spain and the United States were the sources of the convalescent and acute COVID-19 samples.

TCRdb keeps only in-frame clones here, not all; method: immunoSEQ multiplex PCR. Of some 120,000 clones in the sample, over 80% were seen once. In germline, CDR1 is KGHDR, CDR2 SFDVKD. The length of the CDR3 is 16 residues. Trimming took 0 bases from V and 5 from J; bases not matched to a gene: 8. The specimen was peripheral blood. The chain joins TRBV24-1 to TRBJ2-5, with 7 bases matching TRBD2. The sequence was obtained from a woman aged 70-85 years with acute or convalescent COVID-19. This CDR3 is CATSDLDPGGVETQYF. The CDR3, as DNA: TGTGCCACCAGTGATTTGGATCCGGGAGGAGTGGAGACCCAGTACTTC.